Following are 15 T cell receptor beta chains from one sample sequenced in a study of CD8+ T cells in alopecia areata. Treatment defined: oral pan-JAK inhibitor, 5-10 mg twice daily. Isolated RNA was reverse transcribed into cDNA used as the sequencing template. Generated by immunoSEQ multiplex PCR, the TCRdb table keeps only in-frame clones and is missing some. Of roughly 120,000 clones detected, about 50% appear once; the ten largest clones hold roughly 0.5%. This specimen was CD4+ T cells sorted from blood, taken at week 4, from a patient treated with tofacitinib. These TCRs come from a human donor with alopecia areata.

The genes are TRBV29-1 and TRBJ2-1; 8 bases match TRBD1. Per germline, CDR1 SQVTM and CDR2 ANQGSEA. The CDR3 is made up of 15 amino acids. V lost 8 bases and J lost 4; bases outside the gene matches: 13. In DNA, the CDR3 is TGCAGCATCCTACAACCGGGACAGGCATACAATGAGCAGTTCTTC. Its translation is CSILQPGQAYNEQFF.

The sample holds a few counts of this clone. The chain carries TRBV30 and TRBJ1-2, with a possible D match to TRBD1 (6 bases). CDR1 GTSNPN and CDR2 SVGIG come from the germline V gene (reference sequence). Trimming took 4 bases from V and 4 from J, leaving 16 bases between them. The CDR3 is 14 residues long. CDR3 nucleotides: TGTGCCTGGATAAGGCGGGGGGCTTCCTATGGCTACACCTTC. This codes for CAWIRRGASYGYTF.

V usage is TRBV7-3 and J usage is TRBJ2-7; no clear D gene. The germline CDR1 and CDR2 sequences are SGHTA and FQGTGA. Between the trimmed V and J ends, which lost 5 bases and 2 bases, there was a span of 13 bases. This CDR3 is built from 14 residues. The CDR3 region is CASSPTPATYEQYF. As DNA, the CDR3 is TGTGCCAGCAGCCCCACCCCCGCTACCTACGAGCAGTACTTC. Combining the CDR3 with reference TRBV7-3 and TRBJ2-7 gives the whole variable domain GAGVSQTPSNKVTEKGKYVELRCDPISGHTALYWYRQSLGQGPEFLIYFQGTGAADDSGLPNDRFFAVRPEGSVSTLKIQRTERGDSAVYLCASSPTPATYEQYFGPGTRLTVT.

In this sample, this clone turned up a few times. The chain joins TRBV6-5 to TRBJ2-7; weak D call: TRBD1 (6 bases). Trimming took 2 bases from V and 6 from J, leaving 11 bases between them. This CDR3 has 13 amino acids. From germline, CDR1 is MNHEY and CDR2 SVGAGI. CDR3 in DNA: TGTGCCAGCAGTTACAAAACAGGGACCGAGCAGTACTTC. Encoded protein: CASSYKTGTEQYF.

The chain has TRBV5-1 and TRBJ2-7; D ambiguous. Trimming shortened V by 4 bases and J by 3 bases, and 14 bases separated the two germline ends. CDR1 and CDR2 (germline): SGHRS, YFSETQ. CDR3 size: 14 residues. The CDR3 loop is CASSPETGVYEQYF. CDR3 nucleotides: TGCGCCAGCAGCCCCGAGACTGGGGTCTACGAGCAGTACTTC.

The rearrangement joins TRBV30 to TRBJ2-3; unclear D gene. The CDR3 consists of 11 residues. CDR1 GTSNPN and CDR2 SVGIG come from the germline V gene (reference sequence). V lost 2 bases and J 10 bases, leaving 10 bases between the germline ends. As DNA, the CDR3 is TGTGCCTGGAGTACACCGTGGGCGCAGTATTTT. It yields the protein CAWSTPWAQYF.

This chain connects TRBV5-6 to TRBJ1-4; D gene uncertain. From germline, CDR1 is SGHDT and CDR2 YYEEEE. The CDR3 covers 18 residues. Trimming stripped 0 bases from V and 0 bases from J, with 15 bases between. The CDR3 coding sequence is TGTGCCAGCAGCTTGGAAGAGGGTCACACAGCAACTAATGAAAAACTGTTTTTT. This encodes CASSLEEGHTATNEKLFF.

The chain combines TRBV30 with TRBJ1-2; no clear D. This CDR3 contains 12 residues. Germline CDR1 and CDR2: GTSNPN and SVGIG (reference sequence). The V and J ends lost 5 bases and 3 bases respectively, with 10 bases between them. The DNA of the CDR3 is TGTGCCTGGCAGGACGGATACTATGGCTACACCTTC. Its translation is CAWQDGYYGYTF.

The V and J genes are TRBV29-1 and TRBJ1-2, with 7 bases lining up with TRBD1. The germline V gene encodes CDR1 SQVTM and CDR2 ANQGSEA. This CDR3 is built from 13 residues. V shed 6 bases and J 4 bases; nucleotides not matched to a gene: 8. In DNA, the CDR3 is TGCAGCGTCGCGACAGGGATTGGCTATGGCTACACCTTC. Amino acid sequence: CSVATGIGYGYTF.

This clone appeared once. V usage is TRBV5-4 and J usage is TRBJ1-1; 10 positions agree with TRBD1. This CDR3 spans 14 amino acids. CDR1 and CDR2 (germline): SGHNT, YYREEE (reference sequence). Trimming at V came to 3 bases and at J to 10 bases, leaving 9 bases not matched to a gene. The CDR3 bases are TGTGCCAGCAGCTGGGACAGGGGACTTCGAAGAGCTTTCTTT. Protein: CASSWDRGLRRAFF.

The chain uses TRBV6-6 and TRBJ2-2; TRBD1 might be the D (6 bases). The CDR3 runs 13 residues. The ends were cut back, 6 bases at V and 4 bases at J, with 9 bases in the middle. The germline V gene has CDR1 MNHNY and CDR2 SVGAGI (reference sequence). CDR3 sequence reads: CASRQGTTGELFF. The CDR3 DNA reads TGTGCCAGCAGACAGGGCACCACCGGGGAGCTGTTTTTT.

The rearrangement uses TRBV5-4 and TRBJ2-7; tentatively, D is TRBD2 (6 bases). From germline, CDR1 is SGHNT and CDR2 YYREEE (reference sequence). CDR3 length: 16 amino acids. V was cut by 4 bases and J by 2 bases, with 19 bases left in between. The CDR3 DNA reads TGTGCCAGCAGCCCGCGGACCTCAGGAGGGGCCTACGAGCAGTACTTC. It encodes CASSPRTSGGAYEQYF.

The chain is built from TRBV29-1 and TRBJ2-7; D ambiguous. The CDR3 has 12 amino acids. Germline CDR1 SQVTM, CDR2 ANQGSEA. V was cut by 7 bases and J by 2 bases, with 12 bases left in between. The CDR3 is CSASVRTYEQYF. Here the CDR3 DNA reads TGCAGCGCCTCGGTTCGGACCTACGAGCAGTACTTC.

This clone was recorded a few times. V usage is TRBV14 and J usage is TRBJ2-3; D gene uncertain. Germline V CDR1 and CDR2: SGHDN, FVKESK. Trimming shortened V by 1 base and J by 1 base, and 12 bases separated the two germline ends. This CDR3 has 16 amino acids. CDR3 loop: CASSQALGGGTDTQYF. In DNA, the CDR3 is TGTGCCAGCAGCCAAGCGCTTGGTGGTGGCACAGATACGCAGTATTTT.

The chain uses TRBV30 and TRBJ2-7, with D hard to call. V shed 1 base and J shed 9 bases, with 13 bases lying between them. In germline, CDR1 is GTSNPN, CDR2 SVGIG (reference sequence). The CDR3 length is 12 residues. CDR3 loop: CAWSAEVATQYF. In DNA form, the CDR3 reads TGTGCCTGGAGTGCCGAGGTGGCGACGCAGTACTTC. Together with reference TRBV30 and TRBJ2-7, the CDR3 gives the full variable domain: SQTIHQWPATLVQPVGSPLSLECTVEGTSNPNLYWYRQAAGRGLQLLFYSVGIGQISSEVPQNLSASRPQDRQFILSSKKLLLSDSGFYLCAWSAEVATQYFGPGTRLTVT.